The entry that follows covers one TCR beta chain sequence. Its antigen remains unknown. A read error is possible here, since a much larger clone lies one base away. The CDR3 covers 14 residues. Per germline, CDR1 LNHNV and CDR2 YYDKDF (reference sequence). General study findings and limits: Tumor Tregs overlapped most with tumor, then blood, naive CD4+ cells. The larger cohort examined one V-J beta rearrangement, not whole repertoires.

Semi-nested PCR with Nested Universal Primer A followed constant-region reverse priming of full-length variable regions. TCRdb fed the 5' RACE reads into MiXCR, producing one record per CDR3 protein. The sample has approximately 40,000 distinct CDR3 sequences, 25% to 35% seen once. CD4+CD45RO+CD25- cells were isolated as memory CD4+ T cells. The origin of this receptor is a female donor with breast cancer. The chain is built from TRBV15 and TRBJ1-5, with a tentative D call TRBD1 (6 bases). Source material: tumor-infiltrating memory CD4+ T cells sorted from the breast tumor. Subset denoted: memory CD4+ T cells, CD4+CD45RO+CD25-. In DNA, the CDR3 is TGTACCACCAGCACCGGACAGAGGAATCAGCCCCAGCATTTT. It codes for CTTSTGQRNQPQHF.